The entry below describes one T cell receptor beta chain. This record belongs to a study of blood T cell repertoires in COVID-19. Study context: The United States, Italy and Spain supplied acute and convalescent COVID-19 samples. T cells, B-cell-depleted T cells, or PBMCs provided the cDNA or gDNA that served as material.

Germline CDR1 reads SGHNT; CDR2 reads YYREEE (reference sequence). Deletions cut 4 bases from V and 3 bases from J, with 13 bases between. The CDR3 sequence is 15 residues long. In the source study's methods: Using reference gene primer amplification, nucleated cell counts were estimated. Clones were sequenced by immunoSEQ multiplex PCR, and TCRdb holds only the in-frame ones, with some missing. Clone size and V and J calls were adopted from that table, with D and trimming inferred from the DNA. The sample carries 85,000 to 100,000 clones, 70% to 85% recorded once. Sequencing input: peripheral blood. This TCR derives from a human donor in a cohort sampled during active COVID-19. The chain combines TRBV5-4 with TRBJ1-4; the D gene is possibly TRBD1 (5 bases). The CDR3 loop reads CASSPSGGANEKLFF. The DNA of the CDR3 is TGTGCCAGCAGCCCGTCCGGGGGGGCTAATGAAAAACTGTTTTTT.